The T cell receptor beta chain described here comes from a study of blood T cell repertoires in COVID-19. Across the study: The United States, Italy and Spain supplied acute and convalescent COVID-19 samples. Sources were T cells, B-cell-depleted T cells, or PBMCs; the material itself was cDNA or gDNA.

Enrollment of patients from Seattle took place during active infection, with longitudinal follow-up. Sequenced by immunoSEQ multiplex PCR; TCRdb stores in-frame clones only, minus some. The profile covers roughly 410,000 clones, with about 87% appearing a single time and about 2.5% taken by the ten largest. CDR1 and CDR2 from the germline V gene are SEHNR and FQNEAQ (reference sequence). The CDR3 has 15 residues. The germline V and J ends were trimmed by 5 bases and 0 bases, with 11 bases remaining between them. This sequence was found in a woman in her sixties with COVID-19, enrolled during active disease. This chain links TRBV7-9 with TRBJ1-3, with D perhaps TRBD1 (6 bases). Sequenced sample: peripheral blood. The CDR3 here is CASSTADSSGNTIYF. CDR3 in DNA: TGTGCCAGCAGCACCGCGGACAGCTCTGGAAACACCATATATTTT.